The next 17 T cell receptor beta chains were all read from a single sample in a study of CD8+ T cells in alopecia areata. Isolated RNA was reverse transcribed into cDNA used as the sequencing template. Only in-frame clones appear in the TCRdb table, and some are missing; sequencing was by immunoSEQ multiplex PCR. The data contain around 140,000 clones, 45% to 65% of them singletons. Noted treatment: oral pan-JAK inhibitor, 5-10 mg twice daily. The material was CD8+ T cells sorted from blood, obtained at week 4, from a patient treated with tofacitinib. The receptor set was obtained from a human donor with alopecia areata.

The V gene is TRBV7-3, the J gene TRBJ1-6, with D unclear. Germline values: CDR1 SGHTA, CDR2 FQGTGA. The CDR3 covers 13 residues. Trimming shortened V by 3 bases and J by 8 bases, and 8 bases separated the two germline ends. The CDR3 DNA reads as TGTGCCAGCAGCTTCGAGAGGGATTCACCCCTCCACTTT. It is translated as CASSFERDSPLHF.

This clone was observed once. The genes are TRBV5-1 and TRBJ2-7; D remains ambiguous. This CDR3 region has 12 residues. The V end lost 3 bases, the J end lost 2 bases, and 6 bases lay between the germline ends. The germline gives CDR1 SGHRS, CDR2 YFSETQ. CDR3 DNA sequence: TGCGCCAGCAGCTCCACCCCCTACGAGCAGTACTTC. Translating gives CASSSTPYEQYF.

The chain recombines TRBV5-6 with TRBJ2-7; no clear D gene. This CDR3 is built from 12 residues. Germline assignment: CDR1 SGHDT and CDR2 YYEEEE. V was shortened by 1 base and J by 6 bases, with 8 bases between the two germline ends. CDR3 protein: CASSLQAAEQYF. The CDR3 coding sequence is TGTGCCAGCAGCTTGCAGGCGGCCGAGCAGTACTTC. Together with reference TRBV5-6 and TRBJ2-7, the CDR3 gives the full variable domain: DAGVTQSPTHLIKTRGQQVTLRCSPKSGHDTVSWYQQALGQGPQFIFQYYEEEERQRGNFPDRFSGHQFPNYSSELNVNALLLGDSALYLCASSLQAAEQYFGPGTRLTVT.

This rearrangement joins TRBV30 to TRBJ2-1; D is unclear. Germline V gives CDR1 GTSNPN, CDR2 SVGIG (reference sequence). Trimming shortened V by 5 bases and J by 9 bases, and 11 bases separated the two germline ends. CDR3 length: 11 amino acids. CDR3: CAWADGVEQFF. The CDR3 DNA sequence: TGTGCCTGGGCCGACGGCGTTGAGCAGTTCTTC.

This clone occurred a few times. The CDR3 DNA follows: TGTGCAAGTCCCTTGACTAGCGGGGGGGTCCGTGAGCAGTTCTTC. This encodes CASPLTSGGVREQFF. The chain uses TRBV12-2 and TRBJ2-1; TRBD2, the table's D call, was not compared with the DNA. TRBV12-2 has pseudogene status. This CDR3 is built from 15 residues.

The J gene is TRBJ2-5, the V gene TRBV27; the match to TRBD2 covers 7 bases. Germline V lookup: CDR1 MNHEY, CDR2 SMNVEV (reference sequence). The CDR3 is 11 amino acids. V dropped 5 bases and J dropped 7; count of bases not matched to a gene: 1. The CDR3, as DNA: TGTGCCAGCAGTCGCGGGGGGACCCAGTACTTC. It encodes CASSRGGTQYF.

The V and J genes are TRBV5-1 and TRBJ2-2; TRBD1 aligns across 9 bases. The junction had 4 bases not matched to a gene; V was cut back by 3 bases and J by 4 bases. The CDR3 runs to 15 residues. CDR1 and CDR2 (germline): SGHRS, YFSETQ. CDR3 nucleotide sequence: TGCGCCAGCAGCTACGGACAGGGGTTCACCGGGGAGCTGTTTTTT. This gives the protein CASSYGQGFTGELFF.

This chain links TRBV7-9 with TRBJ2-5; 7 bases line up with TRBD1. The CDR3 extends over 13 amino acids. Trimming removed 2 bases from V and 4 bases from J; junction bases left unmatched: 1. In germline, CDR1 is SEHNR, CDR2 FQNEAQ (reference sequence). The CDR3 here is CASSLRDRETQYF. CDR3 in DNA: TGTGCCAGCAGCTTACGGGACAGAGAGACCCAGTACTTC.

This clone has only a few counts. V and J are TRBV9 and TRBJ2-5; weak D call: TRBD1 (5 bases). The CDR3 has 13 residues. Germline assignment: CDR1 SGDLS and CDR2 YYNGEE. The V end lost 0 bases, the J end lost 3 bases, and 6 bases lay between the germline ends. Here the CDR3 reads CASSVVGEETQYF. The DNA for the CDR3 is TGTGCCAGCAGCGTAGTAGGGGAAGAGACCCAGTACTTC.

This chain connects TRBV2 to TRBJ1-5; D gene unclear. The germline gives CDR1 SNHLY, CDR2 FYNNEI. The CDR3 is made up of 11 amino acids. V was pared by 3 bases and J by 9 bases, with 6 bases between. This CDR3 is CASSESPPQHF. CDR3 DNA: TGTGCCAGCAGTGAGTCCCCGCCCCAGCATTTT.

The V and J genes are TRBV15 and TRBJ1-5; D uncertain. The V and J ends lost 0 bases and 0 bases respectively, with 12 bases between them. There are 17 residues in the CDR3. CDR1 and CDR2 from the germline V gene are LNHNV and YYDKDF (reference sequence). The CDR3 region has the DNA TGTGCCACCAGCAGAGATTACAGATCTTATAGCAATCAGCCCCAGCATTTT. It specifies CATSRDYRSYSNQPQHF. Looking up the rest from reference TRBV15 and TRBJ1-5 gives the full variable domain: DAMVIQNPRYQVTQFGKPVTLSCSQTLNHNVMYWYQQKSSQAPKLLFHYYDKDFNNEADTPDNFQSRRPNTSFCFLDIRSPGLGDTAMYLCATSRDYRSYSNQPQHFGDGTRLSIL.

The gene calls are TRBV29-1 and TRBJ2-1; TRBD1 agrees at 9 bases. V gave up 6 bases and J gave up 6 bases; unmatched junction bases: 6. The CDR3 length is 13 residues. Looked up from germline, CDR1 is SQVTM and CDR2 is ANQGSEA. For the CDR3, the DNA is TGCAGCGTCCGGGACAGGGTCGTCAATGAGCAGTTCTTC. As protein: CSVRDRVVNEQFF.

This clone was seen a handful of times. This sequence joins TRBV4-1 and TRBJ1-1, with D possibly being TRBD1 (5 bases). Trimming took off 1 base at V and 4 bases at J, with 10 bases between the two ends. The germline V gene encodes CDR1 MGHRA and CDR2 YSYEKL. This CDR3 has 14 amino acids. The CDR3 DNA reads as TGCGCCAGCAGCCAAGTTGGAGGGACCACTGAAGCTTTCTTT. Translating gives CASSQVGGTTEAFF.

The V call is TRBV5-1, the J call TRBJ2-3; TRBD1 might be the D (7 bases). CDR1 and CDR2 from the germline V gene are SGHRS and YFSETQ. The V and J ends lost 4 bases and 3 bases respectively, with 30 bases between them. The CDR3 loop spans 20 amino acids. CDR3 protein: CASSPGGNRQGLRGTDTQYF. CDR3 nucleotide sequence: TGCGCCAGCAGCCCAGGAGGGAACCGACAGGGACTTCGAGGGACAGATACGCAGTATTTT.

The V call is TRBV5-1, the J call TRBJ1-2; D unclear. Germline-derived CDR1 and CDR2 are SGHRS and YFSETQ. CDR3 length equals 15 residues. V dropped 3 bases and J dropped 2 bases, with 14 bases sitting between them. The CDR3 DNA is TGCGCCAGCAGCTGGCCGGACGGAGAAAACTATGGCTACACCTTC. Translation gives CASSWPDGENYGYTF.

The chain has TRBV27 and TRBJ2-3, with a tentative D call TRBD2 (5 bases). The CDR3 is 17 residues long. V gave up 2 bases and J gave up 2 bases, with 17 bases separating them. The germline V gene has CDR1 MNHEY and CDR2 SMNVEV (reference sequence). The CDR3 spells CASSLSFLFGNTDTQYF. In DNA form, the CDR3 reads TGTGCCAGCAGTTTAAGTTTTTTATTCGGGAACACAGATACGCAGTATTTT.

This chain uses TRBV30 with TRBJ1-2; tentative D call: TRBD1 (6 bases). V lost 4 bases and J lost 3, with 15 bases in between. From germline, CDR1 is GTSNPN and CDR2 SVGIG (reference sequence). This CDR3 spans 14 amino acids. The CDR3 region is CAWTRGGADYGYTF. CDR3 in DNA: TGTGCCTGGACAAGGGGGGGCGCCGACTATGGCTACACCTTC.